This T cell receptor beta chain was recovered during a study of T cell responses to AZD1222 COVID-19 vaccine. General study findings and limits: White British ancestry dominated among donors, who included more females, and clonal diversity was possibly underestimated.

On this clone: Antigen: not known.

Germline CDR1 and CDR2: MDHEN and SYDVKM. Trimming at V came to 2 bases and at J to 4 bases, leaving 4 bases not matched to a gene. The CDR3 has 15 residues. The repertoire was sequenced with immunoSEQ multiplex PCR; TCRdb's copy has only in-frame clones and lacks some. The repertoire consists of roughly 140,000 clones, with around 94% occurring once and the leading ten covering more than 10%. This chain connects TRBV28 to TRBJ1-4, with 7 bases that match TRBD1. The sequenced sample was peripheral blood, obtained after recovery from COVID-19. The TCR sequence derives from an adult who had recovered from COVID-19. CDR3 sequence reads: CASSLPRGDNEKLFF. The CDR3 nucleotides read TGTGCCAGCAGTTTACCCAGGGGGGATAATGAAAAACTGTTTTTT.